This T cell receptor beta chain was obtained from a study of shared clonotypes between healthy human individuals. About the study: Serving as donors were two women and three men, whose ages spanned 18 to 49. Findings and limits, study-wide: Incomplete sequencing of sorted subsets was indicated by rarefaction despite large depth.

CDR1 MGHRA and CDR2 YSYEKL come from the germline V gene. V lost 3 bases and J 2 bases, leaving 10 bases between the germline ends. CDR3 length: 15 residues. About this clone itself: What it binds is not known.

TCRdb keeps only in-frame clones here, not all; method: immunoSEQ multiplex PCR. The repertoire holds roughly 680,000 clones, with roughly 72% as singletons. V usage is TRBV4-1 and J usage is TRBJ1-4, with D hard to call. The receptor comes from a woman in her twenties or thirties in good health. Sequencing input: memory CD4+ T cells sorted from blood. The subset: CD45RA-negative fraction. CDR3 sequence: CASSHPRGTNEKLFF. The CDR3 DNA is TGCGCCAGCAGCCACCCGCGGGGTACTAATGAAAAACTGTTTTTT.